The present TCR beta chain was sequenced within a study of shared clonotypes between healthy human individuals. Study-level findings and limits: Rarefaction showed that sequencing of sorted subsets was incomplete (despite large depth). Across a few donors, naive CD4 shared around 5.1%, naive CD8 less than 4%, memory CD4 roughly 2.1%, memory CD8 around 0.36%. What limited the represented genetic and exposure-history diversity was the small number of donors.

TCRdb's copy holds only in-frame clones and misses some; the assay was immunoSEQ multiplex PCR. Of about 1.9 million clones listed, 93% were seen once; the top ten hold approximately 1.7%. Germline CDR1 and CDR2: MNHEY and SMNVEV (reference sequence). The CDR3 has 15 amino acids. V lost 5 bases to trimming and J lost 2 bases, with 15 bases between them. As regards this clone: The antigen remains undetermined.

The naive CD8 fraction comprised CD45RO-negative cells positively selected for CCR7 and excluded terminally differentiated effector memory CD45RA+ cells. Donors, without exception, were Caucasian adults residing in Nashville, Tennessee. The origin of this receptor is a young man in good health. Some clones in this sample may be carry-over from other donors' samples. The genes are TRBV27 and TRBJ1-2; TRBD1 is a possible D gene (5 bases). The sequenced material came from naive CD8+ T cells from PBMCs. The CDR3 is CASSPESTGNYGYTF. Here the CDR3 DNA reads TGTGCCAGCAGTCCAGAAAGCACAGGCAACTATGGCTACACCTTC.